The T cell receptor (beta chain) under discussion was sequenced for a study of blood T cell repertoires in COVID-19. For the study at large: Acute and convalescent COVID-19 samples came from the United States, Italy and Spain.

CDR1 and CDR2 (germline): SGDLS, YYNGEE. This CDR3 has 16 residues. V lost 1 base to trimming and J lost 2 bases; unmatched junction nucleotides: 6. TCRdb keeps only in-frame clones here, not all; method: immunoSEQ multiplex PCR. The table has approximately 300,000 clones, approximately 88% seen once; the top ten hold about 3.9%. The sequence derives from a woman between 45 and 65 years old with active or convalescent COVID-19. The sequenced sample consisted of peripheral blood. V gene TRBV9 combines with J gene TRBJ2-3; the match to TRBD2 covers 8 bases. The CDR3 DNA is TGTGCCAGCAGCGTACAAGGGACTAGAAACACAGATACGCAGTATTTT. Protein product: CASSVQGTRNTDTQYF.